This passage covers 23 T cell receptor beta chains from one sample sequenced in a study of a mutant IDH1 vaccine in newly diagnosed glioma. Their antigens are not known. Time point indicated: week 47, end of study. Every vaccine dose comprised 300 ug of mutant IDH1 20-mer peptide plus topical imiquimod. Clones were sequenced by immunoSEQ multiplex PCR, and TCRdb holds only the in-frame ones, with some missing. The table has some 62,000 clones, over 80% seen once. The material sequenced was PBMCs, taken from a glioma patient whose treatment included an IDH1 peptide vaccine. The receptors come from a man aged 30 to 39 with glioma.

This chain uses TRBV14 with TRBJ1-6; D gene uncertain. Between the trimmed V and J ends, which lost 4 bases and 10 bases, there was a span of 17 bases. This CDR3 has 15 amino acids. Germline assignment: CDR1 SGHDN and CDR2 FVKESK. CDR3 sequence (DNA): TGTGCCAGCAGCCGTATAAGGAGCTCACTATCACCCCTCCACTTT. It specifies CASSRIRSSLSPLHF.

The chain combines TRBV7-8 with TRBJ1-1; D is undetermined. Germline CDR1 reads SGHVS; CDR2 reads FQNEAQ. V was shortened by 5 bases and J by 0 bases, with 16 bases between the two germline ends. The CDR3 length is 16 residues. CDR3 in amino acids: CASSLRWASMNTEAFF. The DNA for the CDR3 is TGTGCCAGCAGCCTTCGATGGGCTTCAATGAACACTGAAGCTTTCTTT.

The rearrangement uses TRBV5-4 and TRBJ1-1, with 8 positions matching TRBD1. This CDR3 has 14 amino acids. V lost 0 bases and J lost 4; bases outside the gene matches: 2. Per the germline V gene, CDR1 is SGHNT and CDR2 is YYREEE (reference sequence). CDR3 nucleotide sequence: TGTGCCAGCAGCTTGGACAGGGGGGGCACTGAAGCTTTCTTT. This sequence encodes CASSLDRGGTEAFF.

In DNA, the CDR3 is TGTGCCAGCAGTCTGACTAGACCACAAGAGACCCAGTACTTC. Protein: CASSLTRPQETQYF. The chain couples TRBV28 to TRBJ2-5; possible D gene TRBD2, 6 bases. Trimming left V 5 bases short and J 2 bases short, with 12 bases between. This CDR3 region has 14 residues. CDR1 and CDR2 (germline): MDHEN, SYDVKM.

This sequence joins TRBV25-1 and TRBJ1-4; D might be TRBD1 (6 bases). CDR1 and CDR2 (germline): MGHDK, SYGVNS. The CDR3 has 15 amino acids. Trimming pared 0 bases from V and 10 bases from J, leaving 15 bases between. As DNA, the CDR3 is TGTGCCAGCAGTGAATATTCCACAGGGAAGGGAAAACTGTTTTTT. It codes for CASSEYSTGKGKLFF. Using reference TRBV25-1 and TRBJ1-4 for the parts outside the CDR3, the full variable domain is EADIYQTPRYLVIGTGKKITLECSQTMGHDKMYWYQQDPGMELHLIHYSYGVNSTEKGDLSSESTVSRIRTEHFPLTLESARPSHTSQYLCASSEYSTGKGKLFFGSGTQLSVL.

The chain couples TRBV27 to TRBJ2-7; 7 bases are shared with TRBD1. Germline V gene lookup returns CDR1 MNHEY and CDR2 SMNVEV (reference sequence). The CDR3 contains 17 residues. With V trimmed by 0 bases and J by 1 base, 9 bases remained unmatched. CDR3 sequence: CASSLSFGDSHSYEQYF. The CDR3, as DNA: TGTGCCAGCAGTTTATCTTTCGGGGACAGCCATTCCTACGAGCAGTACTTC.

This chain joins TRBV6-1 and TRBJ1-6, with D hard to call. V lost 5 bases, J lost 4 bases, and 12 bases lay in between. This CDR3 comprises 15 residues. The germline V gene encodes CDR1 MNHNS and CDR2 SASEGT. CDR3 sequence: CASSSGPVYNSPLHF. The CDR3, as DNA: TGTGCCAGCAGTTCCGGGCCAGTTTATAATTCACCCCTCCACTTT.

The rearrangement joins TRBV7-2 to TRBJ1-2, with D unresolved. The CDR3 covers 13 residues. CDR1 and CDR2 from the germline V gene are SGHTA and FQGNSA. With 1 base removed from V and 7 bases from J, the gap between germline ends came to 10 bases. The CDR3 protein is CASSLVGMGGYTF. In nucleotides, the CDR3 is TGTGCCAGCAGCTTAGTAGGGATGGGTGGCTACACCTTC.

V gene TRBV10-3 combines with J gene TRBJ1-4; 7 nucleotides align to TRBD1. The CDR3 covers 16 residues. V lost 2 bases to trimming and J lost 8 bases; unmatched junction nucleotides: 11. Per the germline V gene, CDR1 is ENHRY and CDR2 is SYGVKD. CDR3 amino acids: CAISEPDREGSEKLFF. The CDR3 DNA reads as TGTGCCATCAGTGAGCCCGACAGGGAGGGGAGCGAAAAACTGTTTTTT.

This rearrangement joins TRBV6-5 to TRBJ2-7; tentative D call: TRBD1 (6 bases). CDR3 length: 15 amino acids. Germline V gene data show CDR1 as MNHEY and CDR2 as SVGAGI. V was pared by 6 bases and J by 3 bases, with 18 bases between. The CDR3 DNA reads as TGTGCCAGCAGCCCGCCCGGGACATTCCGCTACGAGCAGTACTTC. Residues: CASSPPGTFRYEQYF.

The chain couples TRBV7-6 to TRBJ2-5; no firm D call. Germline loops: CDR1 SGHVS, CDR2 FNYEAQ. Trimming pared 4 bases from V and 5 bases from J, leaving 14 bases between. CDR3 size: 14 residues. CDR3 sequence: CASSSPSPRETQYF. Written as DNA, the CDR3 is TGTGCCAGCAGCTCCCCAAGTCCTAGGGAGACCCAGTACTTC.

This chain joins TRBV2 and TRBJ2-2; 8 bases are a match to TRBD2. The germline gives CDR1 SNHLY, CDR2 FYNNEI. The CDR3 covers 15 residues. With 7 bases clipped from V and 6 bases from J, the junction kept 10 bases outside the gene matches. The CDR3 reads CASKLARGGPGELFF. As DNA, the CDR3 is TGTGCCAGCAAATTGGCCCGGGGGGGCCCCGGGGAGCTGTTTTTT.

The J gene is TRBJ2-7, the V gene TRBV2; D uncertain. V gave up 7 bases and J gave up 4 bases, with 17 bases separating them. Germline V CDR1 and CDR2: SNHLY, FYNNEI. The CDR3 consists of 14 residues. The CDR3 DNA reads TGTGCCAGCATGCGGCAGCCCTTACTTTACGAGCAGTACTTC. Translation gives CASMRQPLLYEQYF.

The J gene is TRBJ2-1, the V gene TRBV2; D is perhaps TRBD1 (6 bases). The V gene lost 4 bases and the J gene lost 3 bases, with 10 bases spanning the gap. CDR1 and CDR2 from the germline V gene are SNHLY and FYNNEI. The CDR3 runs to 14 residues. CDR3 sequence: CASSVTGDYNEQFF. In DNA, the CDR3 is TGTGCCAGCAGTGTGACAGGCGACTACAATGAGCAGTTCTTC.

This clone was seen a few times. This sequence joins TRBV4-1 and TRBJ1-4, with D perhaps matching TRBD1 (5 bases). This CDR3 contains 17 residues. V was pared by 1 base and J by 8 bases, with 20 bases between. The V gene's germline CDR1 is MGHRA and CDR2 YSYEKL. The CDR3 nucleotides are TGCGCCAGCAGCCAAGTTTCTTTGACAGTTCGGGTAGAAAAACTGTTTTTT. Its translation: CASSQVSLTVRVEKLFF.

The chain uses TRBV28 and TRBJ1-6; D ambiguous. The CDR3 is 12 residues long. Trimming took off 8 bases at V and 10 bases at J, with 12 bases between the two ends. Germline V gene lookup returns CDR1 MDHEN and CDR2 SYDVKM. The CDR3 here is CASGIKRSPLHF. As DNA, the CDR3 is TGTGCCAGCGGAATAAAGCGGTCACCCCTCCACTTT.

For the CDR3, the DNA is TGTGCCAGTAGTATAAGGCAGGACAGATACCAAGAGACCCAGTACTTC. This translates into CASSIRQDRYQETQYF. The V and J genes are TRBV19 and TRBJ2-5, with D tentatively TRBD1 (6 bases). In germline, CDR1 is LNHDA, CDR2 SQIVND (reference sequence). The CDR3 sequence is 16 residues long. Trimming took 2 bases from V and 0 from J, leaving 13 bases between them. The whole variable domain, filled in from reference TRBV19 and TRBJ2-5, reads DGGITQSPKYLFRKEGQNVTLSCEQNLNHDAMYWYRQDPGQGLRLIYYSQIVNDFQKGDIAEGYSVSREKKESFPLTVTSAQKNPTAFYLCASSIRQDRYQETQYFGPGTRLLVL.

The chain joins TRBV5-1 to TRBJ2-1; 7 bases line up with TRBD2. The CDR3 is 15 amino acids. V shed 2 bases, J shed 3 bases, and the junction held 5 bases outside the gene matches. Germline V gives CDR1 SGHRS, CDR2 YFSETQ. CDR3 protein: CASSFRTSDYNEQFF. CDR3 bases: TGCGCCAGCAGCTTTCGGACTAGTGACTACAATGAGCAGTTCTTC.

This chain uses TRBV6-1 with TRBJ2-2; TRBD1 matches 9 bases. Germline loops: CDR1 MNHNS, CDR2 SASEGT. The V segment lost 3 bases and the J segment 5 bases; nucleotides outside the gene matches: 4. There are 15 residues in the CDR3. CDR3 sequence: CASSDRDRETGELFF. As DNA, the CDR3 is TGTGCCAGCAGTGACCGGGACAGGGAAACCGGGGAGCTGTTTTTT.

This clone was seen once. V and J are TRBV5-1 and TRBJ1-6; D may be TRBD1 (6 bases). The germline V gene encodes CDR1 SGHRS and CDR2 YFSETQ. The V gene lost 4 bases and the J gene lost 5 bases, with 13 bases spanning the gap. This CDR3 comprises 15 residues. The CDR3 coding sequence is TGCGCCAGCAGCCGGGGGGACATGGATAATTCACCCCTCCACTTT. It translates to CASSRGDMDNSPLHF.

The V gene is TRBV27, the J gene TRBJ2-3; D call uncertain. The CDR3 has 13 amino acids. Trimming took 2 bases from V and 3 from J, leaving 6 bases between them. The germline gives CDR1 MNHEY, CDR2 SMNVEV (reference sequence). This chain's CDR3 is CASSLPRTDTQYF. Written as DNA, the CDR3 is TGTGCCAGCAGTTTACCGCGGACAGATACGCAGTATTTT.

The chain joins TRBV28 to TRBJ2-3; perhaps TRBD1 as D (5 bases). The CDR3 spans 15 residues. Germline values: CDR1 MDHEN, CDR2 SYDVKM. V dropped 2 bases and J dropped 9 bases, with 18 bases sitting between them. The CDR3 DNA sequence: TGTGCCAGCAGTTTACCGGGCCCCGCTTCAGGGACGCAGTATTTT. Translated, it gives CASSLPGPASGTQYF.

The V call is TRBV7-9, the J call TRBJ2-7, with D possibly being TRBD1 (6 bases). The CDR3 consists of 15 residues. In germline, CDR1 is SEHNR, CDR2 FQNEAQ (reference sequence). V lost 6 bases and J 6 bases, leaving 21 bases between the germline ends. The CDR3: CASSYGTPGEREQYF. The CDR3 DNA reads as TGTGCCAGCAGTTACGGGACACCCGGAGAACGCGAGCAGTACTTC.